These 14 T cell receptor beta chains were sequenced from one sample in a study of CD8+ T cells in alopecia areata. TCR sequencing used cDNA made by reverse transcription of extracted RNA. Repertoires were generated with immunoSEQ multiplex PCR, while TCRdb's copy carries only in-frame clones and drops some. Here the sample spans 190,000 or so clones, roughly 64% being singletons. Specified treatment: oral pan-JAK inhibitor, 5-10 mg twice daily. The sample here was CD4+ T cells sorted from blood, taken at week 24, from a patient treated with tofacitinib. The source is a human donor with alopecia areata.

The J gene is TRBJ2-2, the V gene TRBV5-1; D unresolved. CDR1 is SGHRS, CDR2 YFSETQ, per germline. CDR3 size: 13 residues. V lost 5 bases and J lost 6, with 11 bases in between. The CDR3: CASRQMQSGELFF. Here the CDR3 DNA reads TGCGCCAGCAGACAGATGCAGTCCGGGGAGCTGTTTTTT.

The J gene is TRBJ2-1, the V gene TRBV19; 7 bases fit TRBD1. CDR1 and CDR2 (germline): LNHDA, SQIVND (reference sequence). The CDR3 spans 14 residues. J gave up 3 bases and V 5 bases, and 4 bases lay outside the gene matches. CDR3 bases: TGTGCCAGTAGTTCGGCAGGGGGCTACAATGAGCAGTTCTTC. It codes for CASSSAGGYNEQFF. Full variable domain (missing parts from reference TRBV19 and TRBJ2-1): DGGITQSPKYLFRKEGQNVTLSCEQNLNHDAMYWYRQDPGQGLRLIYYSQIVNDFQKGDIAEGYSVSREKKESFPLTVTSAQKNPTAFYLCASSSAGGYNEQFFGPGTRLTVL.

The chain combines TRBV25-1 with TRBJ2-7, with D possibly being TRBD1 (6 bases). CDR3 length equals 18 residues. Per germline, CDR1 MGHDK and CDR2 SYGVNS. V was trimmed by 3 bases and J by 1 base, leaving 22 bases between them. CDR3 protein: CASSEGRGGQSFSYEQYF. Written as DNA, the CDR3 is TGTGCCAGCAGTGAGGGCCGGGGCGGACAGAGTTTTTCCTACGAGCAGTACTTC.

The DNA for the CDR3 is TGCAGCGTATACAGCGCTAACACTGAAGCTTTCTTT. It translates to CSVYSANTEAFF. The chain is built from TRBV29-1 and TRBJ1-1; D unclear. Germline V CDR1 and CDR2: SQVTM, ANQGSEA. The CDR3 loop spans 12 amino acids. V lost 6 bases and J lost 2, with 10 bases in between.

This clone was observed many times. Other DNA sequences of this sample code for an identical CDR3. The chain employs TRBV9 and TRBJ2-1; TRBD2 agrees at 7 bases. Germline V gene data show CDR1 as SGDLS and CDR2 as YYNGEE. The CDR3 is 16 amino acids. V shed 0 bases, J shed 0 bases, and the junction held 3 bases outside the gene matches. The CDR3 coding sequence is TGTGCCAGCAGCGTAGGTGGCGGGGGCTCCTACAATGAGCAGTTCTTC. This encodes CASSVGGGGSYNEQFF.

The CDR3 protein is CASSGGYGYTF. CDR3 DNA: TGTGCCAGCAGCGGGGGCTATGGCTACACCTTC. The chain joins TRBV7-6 to TRBJ1-2; a possible D gene is TRBD1 (5 bases). The CDR3 covers 11 residues. Germline V gives CDR1 SGHVS, CDR2 FNYEAQ. Trimming left V 5 bases short and J 4 bases short, with 5 bases between.

The chain employs TRBV2 and TRBJ2-7; no firm D call. Germline CDR1 and CDR2: SNHLY and FYNNEI. The V end lost 10 bases, the J end lost 0 bases, and 13 bases lay between the germline ends. The length of the CDR3 is 13 residues. In nucleotides, the CDR3 is TGTGCCACCTCATCGGAGAGCTCCTACGAGCAGTACTTC. Its translation is CATSSESSYEQYF.

The CDR3 region has the DNA TGTGCCAGCAGCGGCCCTAGGTCTCGGGGCACCGGGGAGCTGTTTTTT. Protein: CASSGPRSRGTGELFF. The V and J genes are TRBV9 and TRBJ2-2; D possibly corresponds to TRBD2 (5 bases). There are 16 residues in the CDR3. The germline V and J ends were trimmed by 3 bases and 4 bases, with 16 bases remaining between them. Germline V gene data show CDR1 as SGDLS and CDR2 as YYNGEE.

The rearrangement uses TRBV4-3 and TRBJ1-6; D perhaps matches TRBD1 (5 bases). Trimming pared 6 bases from V and 7 bases from J, leaving 16 bases between. The CDR3 extends over 15 amino acids. Germline V CDR1 and CDR2: LGHNA, YSLEER. The CDR3 DNA sequence: TGCGCCAGCAGGGAAAGTCGGGGGGACAATTCACCCCTCCACTTT. This sequence encodes CASRESRGDNSPLHF.

The CDR3 coding sequence is TGTGCCAGCAGTTTCAGCGGACAGGGAGGACAGCCCCAGCATTTT. Translated, it gives CASSFSGQGGQPQHF. This rearrangement joins TRBV28 to TRBJ1-5; 8 nucleotides agree with TRBD1. The CDR3 is 15 amino acids. V lost 3 bases to trimming and J lost 7 bases; unmatched junction nucleotides: 8. Germline values: CDR1 MDHEN, CDR2 SYDVKM.

This clone was observed once. The chain links TRBV2 to TRBJ1-2; 8 bases agree with TRBD1. The CDR3 spans 13 residues. Germline loops: CDR1 SNHLY, CDR2 FYNNEI. V was pared by 2 bases and J by 5 bases, with 1 base of the junction left unmatched. The chain's CDR3 is CASSERQGYGYTF. The CDR3 DNA sequence: TGTGCCAGCAGTGAAAGACAGGGGTATGGCTACACCTTC.

The V call is TRBV19, the J call TRBJ1-6, with D uncertain. The CDR3 has 17 amino acids. The V end lost 1 base, the J end lost 5 bases, and 15 bases lay between the germline ends. Germline CDR1 LNHDA, CDR2 SQIVND (reference sequence). In DNA form, the CDR3 reads TGTGCCAGTAGTATAGGCCTCTCCGCCAGCGATAATTCACCCCTCCACTTT. Its protein is CASSIGLSASDNSPLHF. Full variable domain (rest looked up from reference TRBV19 and TRBJ1-6): DGGITQSPKYLFRKEGQNVTLSCEQNLNHDAMYWYRQDPGQGLRLIYYSQIVNDFQKGDIAEGYSVSREKKESFPLTVTSAQKNPTAFYLCASSIGLSASDNSPLHFGNGTRLTVT.

The sample holds a few counts of this clone. The V gene is TRBV5-1, the J gene TRBJ1-1; TRBD1 agrees at 7 bases. V gave up 0 bases and J gave up 6 bases; unmatched junction bases: 8. The CDR3 has 15 amino acids. CDR1 SGHRS and CDR2 YFSETQ come from the germline V gene. CDR3 sequence reads: CASSLESGGHAEAFF. CDR3 DNA: TGCGCCAGCAGCTTGGAGTCAGGGGGGCACGCTGAAGCTTTCTTT.

The chain employs TRBV29-1 and TRBJ2-4; TRBD1 matches 7 bases. The germline V gene encodes CDR1 SQVTM and CDR2 ANQGSEA. This CDR3 is built from 14 residues. Trimming at V came to 5 bases and at J to 0 bases, leaving 4 bases not matched to a gene. The CDR3 sequence is CSVRGPVAKNIQYF. CDR3 nucleotide sequence: TGCAGCGTTAGGGGGCCGGTAGCCAAAAACATTCAGTACTTC.